The entry below describes one T cell receptor beta chain. This record comes from a study of cytomegalovirus exposure and HLA in healthy donors. The PCR used 60 Vbeta and 13 Jbeta primers. Clones were sequenced by immunoSEQ multiplex PCR, and TCRdb holds only the in-frame ones, with some missing. Of some 160,000 clones listed, around three quarters were seen once; the top ten hold around 3.1%. CDR1 is SGHTA, CDR2 FQGNSA, per germline. Unmatched junction bases numbered 11, after V lost 4 bases and J lost 1 base. The CDR3 is 17 amino acids. This TCR was sampled from a woman aged 40 to 50 in good health and CMV-seronegative. The sequencing input was PBMCs. V usage is TRBV7-2 and J usage is TRBJ2-3; 7 positions agree with TRBD2. CDR3 protein: CASSSRRRDYRTDTQYF. CDR3 nucleotide sequence: TGTGCCAGCAGCTCAAGGCGCCGGGACTACCGCACAGATACGCAGTATTTT.